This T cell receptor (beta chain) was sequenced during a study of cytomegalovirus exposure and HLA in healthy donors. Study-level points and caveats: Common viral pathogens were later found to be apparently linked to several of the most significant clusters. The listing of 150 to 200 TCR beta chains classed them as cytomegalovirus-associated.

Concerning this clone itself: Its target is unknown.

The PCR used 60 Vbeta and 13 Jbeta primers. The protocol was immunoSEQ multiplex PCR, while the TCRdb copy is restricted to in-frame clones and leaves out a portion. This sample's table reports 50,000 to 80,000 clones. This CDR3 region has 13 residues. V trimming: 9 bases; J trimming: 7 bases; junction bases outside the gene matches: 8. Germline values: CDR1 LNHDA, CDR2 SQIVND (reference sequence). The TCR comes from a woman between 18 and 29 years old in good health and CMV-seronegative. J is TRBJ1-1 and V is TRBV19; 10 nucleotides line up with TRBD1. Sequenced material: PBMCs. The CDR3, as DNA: TGTGCCAGCCCTCCCCGGGACAGGGGTGAAGCTTTCTTT. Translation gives CASPPRDRGEAFF. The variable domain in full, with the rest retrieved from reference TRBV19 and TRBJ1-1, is DGGITQSPKYLFRKEGQNVTLSCEQNLNHDAMYWYRQDPGQGLRLIYYSQIVNDFQKGDIAEGYSVSREKKESFPLTVTSAQKNPTAFYLCASPPRDRGEAFFGQGTRLTVV.